This T cell receptor beta chain stems from a study of T cell repertoires in cytomegalovirus infection. Study as a whole: An indication of both CMV infection and matching HLA type came from public TCR beta signatures. Study-wide results and caveats: CMV-specific HLA-C-restricted TCR beta clonotypes dominated the ex vivo response.

TCRdb redid the calling of the reads with MiXCR, one entry per CDR3 protein. Among roughly 720,000 distinct CDR3 sequences listed, 35% to 45% were seen once. About this clonotype: What it binds is not known.

This CDR3 has 14 amino acids. V lost 3 bases and J lost 0, with 8 bases in between. This sequence joins TRBV12-3 or TRBV12-4 and TRBJ2-5; D gene unclear. The receptor's source is a human donor in good health (CMV status not recorded). Some clones in this sample may be carry-over from other donors' samples. Input material: PBMCs. DNA for the CDR3: TGTGCCAGCAGTTTTCGGCGCCACCAAGAGACCCAGTACTTC. As protein: CASSFRRHQETQYF.